This T cell receptor (beta chain) was recovered during a study of T cell repertoires in cytomegalovirus infection. The wider study: Alongside well-studied HLA-B-restricted CMV epitopes, recently identified HLA-C-restricted CMV epitopes were also used. Study-wide results and limits: The response measured ex vivo was dominated by TCR beta clonotypes (HLA-C-restricted and CMV-specific). Summed frequency of shared TCR beta families picked out CMV carriers who also had the relevant HLA.

This clonotype was observed a few times. The target antigen is unknown. The CDR3 has 14 amino acids. The germline gives CDR1 SGHVS, CDR2 FNYEAQ. Trimming removed 3 bases at V and 5 bases at J, with 11 bases between. TCRdb recomputed calls from the reads with MiXCR, one row per CDR3 protein. Among roughly 70,000 distinct CDR3 sequences listed, 20% were seen once. The chain combines TRBV7-6 with TRBJ2-1, with D tentatively TRBD2 (6 bases). The clonotype originates from a human donor in good health (CMV status not recorded). Some clones in this sample may be carry-over from other donors' samples. The sequenced sample was CD8+ T cells from cultured PBMCs, obtained from culture after CMV antigen stimulation. The CDR3 sequence: CASSFGGTDNEQFF. The CDR3, as DNA: TGTGCCAGCAGCTTTGGGGGGACCGACAATGAGCAGTTCTTC. The full variable domain, with the rest looked up from reference TRBV7-6 and TRBJ2-1, is GAGVSQSPRYKVTKRGQDVALRCDPISGHVSLYWYRQALGQGPEFLTYFNYEAQQDKSGLPNDRFSAERPEGSISTLTIQRTEQRDSAMYRCASSFGGTDNEQFFGPGTRLTVL.